The next 19 T cell receptor beta chains were all read from a single sample in a study of CD8 T cells in ankylosing spondylitis. TCRdb itself ran the 5' RACE reads through MiXCR, one entry per CDR3 protein. The sample includes some 270,000 distinct CDR3 sequences, approximately 20% seen only once; the top ten take over 25%. The material sequenced was blood, either unsorted or a sorted T cell fraction (not recorded which). The receptors here all came from a male donor with ankylosing spondylitis or in good health (not recorded which).

The chain carries TRBV4-3 and TRBJ2-7; TRBD1 is a possible D gene (7 bases). The CDR3 extends over 15 amino acids. The V gene lost 4 bases and the J gene lost 3 bases, with 16 bases spanning the gap. Germline values: CDR1 LGHNA, CDR2 YSLEER. The CDR3 here is CASSPSRGAHYEQYF. The DNA of the CDR3 is TGCGCCAGCAGCCCCTCCAGGGGGGCGCACTACGAGCAGTACTTC.

This clonotype was counted only a few times. Here the CDR3 reads CASSASWGKGTGELFF. Here the CDR3 DNA reads TGTGCCAGCAGCGCATCCTGGGGGAAGGGCACCGGGGAGCTGTTTTTT. The chain links TRBV9 to TRBJ2-2, with D perhaps assigned TRBD1 or TRBD2 (5 bases each). The ends were cut back, 3 bases at V and 4 bases at J, with 16 bases in the middle. The CDR3 consists of 16 residues. Germline CDR1 SGDLS, CDR2 YYNGEE. The full variable domain, with the rest looked up from reference TRBV9 and TRBJ2-2, is DSGVTQTPKHLITATGQRVTLRCSPRSGDLSVYWYQQSLDQGLQFLIQYYNGEERAKGNILERFSAQQFPDLHSELNLSSLELGDSALYFCASSASWGKGTGELFFGEGSRLTVL.

This clonotype was observed a handful of times. V usage is TRBV7-8 and J usage is TRBJ2-5, with 12 bases matching TRBD2. V was pared by 7 bases and J by 2 bases, with 2 bases of the junction left unmatched. The CDR3 sequence is 14 residues long. CDR1 SGHVS and CDR2 FQNEAQ come from the germline V gene. This CDR3 reads CASTGLAGQETQYF. DNA of the CDR3: TGTGCCAGCACCGGACTAGCGGGGCAAGAGACCCAGTACTTC.

This clonotype appeared a few times. This CDR3 reads CASSQQGSGNTEAFF. The CDR3 bases are TGTGCCAGCAGCCAGCAAGGTTCAGGGAACACTGAAGCTTTCTTT. The genes are TRBV7-9 and TRBJ1-1; D is ambiguous. The germline V gene has CDR1 SEHNR and CDR2 FQNEAQ (reference sequence). The V and J ends lost 5 bases and 1 base respectively, with 14 bases between them. This CDR3 comprises 15 residues.

This clonotype has ten or more counts. At one end the junction does not follow the germline gene, possibly because of a read error. This chain joins TRBV7-9 and TRBJ2-7; D not certain. Per germline, CDR1 SEHNR and CDR2 FQNEAQ (reference sequence). The CDR3 contains 14 residues. This CDR3 is CAGSSGRSSYEQYF. Here the CDR3 DNA reads TGTGCCGGCAGCTCGGGCCGGAGCTCCTACGAGCAGTACTTC.

This clonotype was counted a few times. The junction departs from the called germline gene at one end, perhaps through a read error. The rearrangement uses TRBV7-7 and TRBJ2-2; 9 bases map to TRBD2. Germline assignment: CDR1 SSHAT and CDR2 FNYEAQ (reference sequence). The CDR3 is made up of 13 amino acids. CDR3 sequence (DNA): TGTGCTAGCAGCCAGCGGGGGGCCGGGGAGCTGTTTTTT. It codes for CASSQRGAGELFF.

In this sample, this clonotype turned up many times. The chain has TRBV27 and TRBJ2-7; D might be TRBD2 (6 bases). CDR1 and CDR2 (germline): MNHEY, SMNVEV (reference sequence). Trimming left V 4 bases short and J 2 bases short, with 9 bases between. The CDR3 has 13 amino acids. The CDR3 sequence: CASSSRGTYEQYF. In DNA form, the CDR3 reads TGTGCCAGCAGTTCCCGGGGGACCTACGAGCAGTACTTC.

The chain links TRBV14 to TRBJ1-5; no definite D call. The V end was cut by 2 bases, the J end by 4 bases, with 3 bases between. Germline-derived CDR1 and CDR2 are SGHDN and FVKESK. The CDR3 is made up of 12 amino acids. For the CDR3, the DNA is TGTGCCAGCAGCCAACTTAATCAGCCCCAGCATTTT. Its translation: CASSQLNQPQHF.

The sample holds many counts of this clonotype. V and J are TRBV5-1 and TRBJ2-3, with unresolved D. V lost 4 bases and J 1 base, leaving 7 bases between the germline ends. Germline V gives CDR1 SGHRS, CDR2 YFSETQ. The CDR3 is made up of 13 amino acids. The CDR3 protein is CASSTIRTDTQYF. The CDR3, as DNA: TGCGCCAGCAGCACCATACGCACAGATACGCAGTATTTT.

The chain combines TRBV27 with TRBJ2-2; D might be TRBD2 (5 bases). V was trimmed by 5 bases and J by 4 bases, leaving 11 bases between them. Germline V gene lookup returns CDR1 MNHEY and CDR2 SMNVEV (reference sequence). This CDR3 is built from 14 residues. CDR3 sequence: CASSLGVFTGELFF. For the CDR3, the DNA is TGTGCCAGCAGTCTCGGGGTTTTCACCGGGGAGCTGTTTTTT.

This clonotype was recorded a few times. The chain employs TRBV29-1 and TRBJ2-7, with D possibly being TRBD1 (6 bases). V was cut by 7 bases and J by 2 bases, with 9 bases left in between. This CDR3 has 11 amino acids. Germline CDR1 and CDR2: SQVTM and ANQGSEA. For the CDR3, the DNA is TGCAGCGGGACAGAGGCCTACGAGCAGTACTTC. Protein sequence: CSGTEAYEQYF.

This clonotype has at least ten counts. The gene calls are TRBV7-9 and TRBJ2-2, with unresolved D. V was clipped by 5 bases and J by 9 bases, with 10 bases between them. The CDR3 consists of 12 residues. CDR1 is SEHNR, CDR2 FQNEAQ, per germline (reference sequence). CDR3 DNA: TGTGCCAGCAGCCAGGCCGGTAGGGAGCTGTTTTTT. This encodes CASSQAGRELFF.

V usage is TRBV5-6 and J usage is TRBJ1-2, with D unresolved. In germline, CDR1 is SGHDT, CDR2 YYEEEE. V dropped 1 base and J dropped 5 bases, with 12 bases sitting between them. The CDR3 contains 14 residues. CDR3: CASSLFRGWYGYTF. CDR3 nucleotide sequence: TGTGCCAGCAGCTTGTTCCGGGGATGGTATGGCTACACCTTC.

The rearrangement uses TRBV29-1 and TRBJ2-1, with TRBD2 matching over 12 bases. J gave up 8 bases and V 3 bases, and 5 bases lay outside the gene matches. The germline CDR1 and CDR2 sequences are SQVTM and ANQGSEA. The CDR3 sequence is 14 residues long. The chain's CDR3 is CSVDPTSGSDEQFF. The CDR3, as DNA: TGCAGCGTTGACCCGACTAGCGGGAGCGATGAGCAGTTCTTC.

This chain uses TRBV21-1 with TRBJ2-5; the D call in the table, TRBD2, was not verified against the DNA. TRBV21-1 is a known pseudogene. There are 16 residues in the CDR3. The CDR3 sequence is CASSEGLAGGQETQYF. DNA for the CDR3: TGTGCCAGCAGCGAGGGACTAGCGGGCGGTCAAGAGACCCAGTACTTC.

The sample holds many counts of this clonotype. The chain employs TRBV20-1 and TRBJ2-1; weak D call: TRBD1 (6 bases). The CDR3 length is 15 residues. Between the trimmed V and J ends, which lost 3 bases and 9 bases, there was a span of 21 bases. Germline V gene lookup returns CDR1 DFQATT and CDR2 SNEGSKA (reference sequence). The CDR3 DNA reads as TGCAGTGCTAGGCCGGACCGGGACAATACGGGTGAGCAGTTCTTC. This translates into CSARPDRDNTGEQFF.

The chain links TRBV7-6 to TRBJ2-7; tentative D call: TRBD1 (5 bases). The ends were cut back, 6 bases at V and 5 bases at J, with 11 bases in the middle. The CDR3 length is 12 residues. CDR1 SGHVS and CDR2 FNYEAQ come from the germline V gene. This CDR3 is CASRGEKDEQYF. The DNA for the CDR3 is TGTGCCAGCAGAGGGGAAAAGGACGAGCAGTACTTC.

The rearrangement joins TRBV9 to TRBJ2-7; perhaps TRBD2 as D (6 bases). Germline V lookup: CDR1 SGDLS, CDR2 YYNGEE. The CDR3 runs 15 residues. Trimming removed 4 bases from V and 5 bases from J, with 19 bases in between. The chain's CDR3 is CASSPGPGERHEQYF. The DNA for the CDR3 is TGTGCCAGCAGCCCAGGGCCGGGGGAGCGACACGAGCAGTACTTC. Full variable domain (remainder filled in from reference TRBV9 and TRBJ2-7): DSGVTQTPKHLITATGQRVTLRCSPRSGDLSVYWYQQSLDQGLQFLIQYYNGEERAKGNILERFSAQQFPDLHSELNLSSLELGDSALYFCASSPGPGERHEQYFGPGTRLTVT.

This clonotype has only a few counts. This chain connects TRBV9 to TRBJ2-5; possibly TRBD1 for D (6 bases). The CDR3 spans 14 residues. The V gene lost 0 bases and the J gene lost 4 bases, with 10 bases spanning the gap. Germline CDR1 and CDR2: SGDLS and YYNGEE. CDR3 sequence reads: CASSVAGGLETQYF. The CDR3 DNA follows: TGTGCCAGCAGCGTAGCTGGGGGCCTAGAGACCCAGTACTTC.